The 5 T cell receptor beta chains listed next were all sequenced from one sample in a study of blood T cell repertoires in COVID-19. Assay: immunoSEQ multiplex PCR; the TCRdb copy retains only in-frame clones and omits some. This table holds about 140,000 clones, over 80% found once. The sample taken for sequencing was PBMCs or T cells enriched from blood (not recorded which). These receptors were obtained from a man between 60 and 75 years old who had recovered from COVID-19.

This clone appeared a single time. V usage is TRBV19 and J usage is TRBJ2-4, with D tentatively TRBD2 (5 bases). The CDR3 covers 16 residues. In germline, CDR1 is LNHDA, CDR2 SQIVND (reference sequence). V lost 2 bases and J lost 9, with 20 bases in between. In DNA form, the CDR3 reads TGTGCCAGTAGTATACAAAGGGATCGACTTGCGGGCATTCAGTACTTC. Translated: CASSIQRDRLAGIQYF.

The chain's CDR3 is CASTYYGGDTQYF. The CDR3 DNA sequence: TGCGCCAGCACCTACTACGGGGGAGATACGCAGTATTTT. The gene calls are TRBV5-1 and TRBJ2-3; possible D gene TRBD2, 6 bases. CDR3 length: 13 residues. Germline loops: CDR1 SGHRS, CDR2 YFSETQ. Trimming shortened V by 6 bases and J by 5 bases, and 13 bases separated the two germline ends.

V and J are TRBV19 and TRBJ2-7; TRBD2 matches 9 bases. The V segment lost 3 bases and the J segment 2 bases; nucleotides outside the gene matches: 5. The CDR3 consists of 15 residues. Germline V gene sequence: CDR1 LNHDA, CDR2 SQIVND (reference sequence). CDR3 residues: CASSMGVAGAYEQYF. CDR3 coding DNA: TGTGCCAGTAGTATGGGGGTAGCGGGAGCCTACGAGCAGTACTTC.

The chain links TRBV7-3 to TRBJ2-2; weak D call: TRBD1 (6 bases). Per germline, CDR1 SGHTA and CDR2 FQGTGA. The V end lost 7 bases, the J end lost 4 bases, and 16 bases lay between the germline ends. CDR3 length: 15 residues. The CDR3 sequence is CASTYKGGGTGELFF. The DNA for the CDR3 is TGTGCCAGCACCTACAAAGGGGGTGGCACCGGGGAGCTGTTTTTT.

V is TRBV2 and J is TRBJ2-4; TRBD1 matches at 7 bases. CDR3 length equals 16 residues. Germline V CDR1 and CDR2: SNHLY, FYNNEI. The ends lost 7 bases at V and 1 base at J; junction bases unmatched: 10. The CDR3 nucleotides read TGTGCCAGCACCAAACAGGGGTTTAGGGCCAAAAACATTCAGTACTTC. Translated, it gives CASTKQGFRAKNIQYF.